The clone carrying this TCR beta chain is termed medium-sized. This entry belongs to a study of immune evolution from preneoplasia to lung adenocarcinoma. The CDR3 covers 13 residues. With 3 bases removed from V and 4 bases from J, the gap between germline ends came to 9 bases. CDR1 MNHEY and CDR2 SMNVEV come from the germline V gene (reference sequence). H&E slides confirmed each diagnosis, reviewed by two pathologists independently. TCRdb's table, derived via immunoSEQ multiplex PCR, lists solely in-frame clones and lacks some. There are 10,000 to 14,000 clones in the sample; roughly 90% occur only once, and 3.5% to 4.5% lies in the top ten.

The J gene is TRBJ1-1, the V gene TRBV27; D ambiguous. The specimen sequenced was FFPE invasive lung adenocarcinoma tissue. The sequence derives from a person aged 70 to 80 with invasive lung adenocarcinoma. CDR3 nucleotide sequence: TGTGCCAGCAGTTTGCCAGAGGGCACTGAAGCTTTCTTT. It codes for CASSLPEGTEAFF.